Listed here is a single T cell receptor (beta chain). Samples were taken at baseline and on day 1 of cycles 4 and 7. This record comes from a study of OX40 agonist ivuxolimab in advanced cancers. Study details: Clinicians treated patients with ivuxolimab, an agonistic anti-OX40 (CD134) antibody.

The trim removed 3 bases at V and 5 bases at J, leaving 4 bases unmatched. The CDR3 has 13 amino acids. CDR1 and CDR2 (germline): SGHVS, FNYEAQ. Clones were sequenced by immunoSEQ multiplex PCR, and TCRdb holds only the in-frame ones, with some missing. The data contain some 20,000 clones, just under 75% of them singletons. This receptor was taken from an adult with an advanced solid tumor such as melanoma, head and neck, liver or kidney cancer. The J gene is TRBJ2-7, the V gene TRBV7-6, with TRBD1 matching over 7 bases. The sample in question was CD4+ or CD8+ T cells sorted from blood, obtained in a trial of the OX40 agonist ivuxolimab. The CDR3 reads CASSFTGANEQYF. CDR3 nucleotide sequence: TGTGCCAGCAGCTTCACAGGGGCGAACGAGCAGTACTTC.